This T cell receptor (beta chain) was sequenced for a study of response to subunit inactivated influenza vaccine. Study results and caveats: The authors put forward the suggestion that each seasonal influenza vaccination may bring in only a limited number of new T cells.

The CDR3 contains 13 residues. Germline values: CDR1 MDHEN, CDR2 SYDVKM. The V gene lost 2 bases and the J gene lost 3 bases, with 7 bases spanning the gap. This clonotype has a count of ten or more. What it recognizes is unknown. TCRdb redid the calling of the RT-PCR reads with MiXCR, one entry per CDR3 protein. The sample includes under 200,000 distinct CDR3 sequences, approximately 11% seen only once; the top ten take around 33%. Specimen: CD8+ T cells sorted from PBMCs, collected less than 30 months after vaccination. The source of this sequence is a man between 50 and 69 years old who received an inactivated influenza vaccine. The gene calls are TRBV28 and TRBJ2-5; possibly TRBD1 or TRBD2 for D (5 bases each). As DNA, the CDR3 is TGTGCCAGCAGTTTAGGGGACGAAGAGACCCAGTACTTC. This codes for CASSLGDEETQYF. Using reference TRBV28 and TRBJ2-5 for the parts outside the CDR3, the full variable domain is DVKVTQSSRYLVKRTGEKVFLECVQDMDHENMFWYRQDPGLGLRLIYFSYDVKMKEKGDIPEGYSVSREKKERFSLILESASTNQTSMYLCASSLGDEETQYFGPGTRLLVL.